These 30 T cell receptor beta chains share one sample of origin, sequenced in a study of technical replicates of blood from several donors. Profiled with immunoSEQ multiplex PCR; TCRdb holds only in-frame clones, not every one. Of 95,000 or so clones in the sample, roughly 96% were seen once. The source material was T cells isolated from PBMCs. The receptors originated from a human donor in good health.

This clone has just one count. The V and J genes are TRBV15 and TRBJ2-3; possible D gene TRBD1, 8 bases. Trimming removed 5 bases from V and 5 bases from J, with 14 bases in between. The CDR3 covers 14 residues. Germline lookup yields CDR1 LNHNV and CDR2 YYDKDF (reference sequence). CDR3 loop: CATSAQGGGDTQYF. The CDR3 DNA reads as TGTGCCACCAGCGCACAGGGGGGGGGAGATACGCAGTATTTT.

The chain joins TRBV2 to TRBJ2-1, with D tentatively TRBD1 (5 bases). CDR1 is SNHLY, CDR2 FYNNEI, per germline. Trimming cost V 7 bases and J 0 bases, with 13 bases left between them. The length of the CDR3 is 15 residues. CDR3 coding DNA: TGTGCCAGCAACCAGGACATGAGCTCCTACAATGAGCAGTTCTTC. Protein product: CASNQDMSSYNEQFF.

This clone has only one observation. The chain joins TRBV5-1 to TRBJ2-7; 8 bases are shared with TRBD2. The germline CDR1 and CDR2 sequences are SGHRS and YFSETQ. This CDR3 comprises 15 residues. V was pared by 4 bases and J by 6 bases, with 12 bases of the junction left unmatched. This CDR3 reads CASSLEGLASGEQYF. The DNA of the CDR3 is TGCGCCAGCAGCCTGGAAGGACTAGCTTCCGGCGAGCAGTACTTC. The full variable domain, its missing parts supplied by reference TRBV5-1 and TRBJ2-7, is KAGVTQTPRYLIKTRGQQVTLSCSPISGHRSVSWYQQTPGQGLQFLFEYFSETQRNKGNFPGRFSGRQFSNSRSEMNVSTLELGDSALYLCASSLEGLASGEQYFGPGTRLTVT.

In DNA, the CDR3 is TGTGCCAGCAGTTACGAGGGGGGGGATAGGAACAATGAGCAGTTCTTC. This encodes CASSYEGGDRNNEQFF. V is TRBV6-5 and J is TRBJ2-1; a possible D gene is TRBD2 (7 bases). The V gene's germline CDR1 is MNHEY and CDR2 SVGAGI. Trimming took 2 bases from V and 5 from J, leaving 16 bases between them. The CDR3 loop spans 16 amino acids.

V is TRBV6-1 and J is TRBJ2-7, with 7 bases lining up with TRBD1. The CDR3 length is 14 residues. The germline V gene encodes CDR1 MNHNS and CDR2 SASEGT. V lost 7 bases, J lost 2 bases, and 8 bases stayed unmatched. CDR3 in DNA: TGTGCCAGCAATCCGACAGGGAATCCCTACGAGCAGTACTTC. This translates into CASNPTGNPYEQYF.

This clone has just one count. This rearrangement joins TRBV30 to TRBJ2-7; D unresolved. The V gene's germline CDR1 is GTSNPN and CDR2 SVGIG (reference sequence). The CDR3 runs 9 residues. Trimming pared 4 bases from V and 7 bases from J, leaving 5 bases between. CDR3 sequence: CAWNREQYF. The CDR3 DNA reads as TGTGCCTGGAATCGGGAGCAGTACTTC. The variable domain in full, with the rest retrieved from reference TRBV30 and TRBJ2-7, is SQTIHQWPATLVQPVGSPLSLECTVEGTSNPNLYWYRQAAGRGLQLLFYSVGIGQISSEVPQNLSASRPQDRQFILSSKKLLLSDSGFYLCAWNREQYFGPGTRLTVT.

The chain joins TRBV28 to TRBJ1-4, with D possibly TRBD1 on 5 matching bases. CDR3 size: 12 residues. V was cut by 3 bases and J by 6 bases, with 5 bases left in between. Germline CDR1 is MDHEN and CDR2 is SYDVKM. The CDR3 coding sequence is TGTGCCAGCAGTTTCAGGGATGAAAAACTGTTTTTT. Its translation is CASSFRDEKLFF.

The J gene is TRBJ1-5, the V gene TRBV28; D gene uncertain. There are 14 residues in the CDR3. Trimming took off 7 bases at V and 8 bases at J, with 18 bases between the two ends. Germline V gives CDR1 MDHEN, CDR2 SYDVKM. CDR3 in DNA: TGTGCCAGCACAGTAGTCGCGGAATTGAAGCCCCAGCATTTT. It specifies CASTVVAELKPQHF.

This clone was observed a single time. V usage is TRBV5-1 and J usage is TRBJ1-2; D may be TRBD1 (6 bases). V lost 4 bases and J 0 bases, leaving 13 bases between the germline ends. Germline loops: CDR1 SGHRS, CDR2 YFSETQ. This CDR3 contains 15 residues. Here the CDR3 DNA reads TGCGCCAGCAGCCCGCTGACAGGAGCTAACTATGGCTACACCTTC. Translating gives CASSPLTGANYGYTF.

The CDR3 nucleotides are TGTGCCAGCAGTGAGAAGACAGGGTCAGGCGAAAAACTGTTTTTT. This encodes CASSEKTGSGEKLFF. The chain is built from TRBV25-1 and TRBJ1-4; 7 bases fit TRBD1. The V and J ends lost 3 bases and 8 bases, in that order; junction bases with no gene match: 9. From germline, CDR1 is MGHDK and CDR2 SYGVNS. The CDR3 consists of 15 residues.

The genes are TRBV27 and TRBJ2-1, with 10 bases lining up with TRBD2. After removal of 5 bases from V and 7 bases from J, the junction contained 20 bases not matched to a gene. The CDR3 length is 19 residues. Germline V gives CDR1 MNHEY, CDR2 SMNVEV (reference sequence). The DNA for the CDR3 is TGTGCCAGCAGTCAGATAGCGGGAGGAGGGGGTCCGGGCCGGAATGAGCAGTTCTTC. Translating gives CASSQIAGGGGPGRNEQFF.

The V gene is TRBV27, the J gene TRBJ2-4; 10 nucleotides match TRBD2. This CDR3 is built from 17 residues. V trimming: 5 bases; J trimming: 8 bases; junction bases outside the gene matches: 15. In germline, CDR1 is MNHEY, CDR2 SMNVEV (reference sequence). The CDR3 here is CASSPTTSGLALDIQYF. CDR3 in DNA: TGTGCCAGCAGTCCAACGACTAGCGGGTTAGCTTTGGACATTCAGTACTTC.

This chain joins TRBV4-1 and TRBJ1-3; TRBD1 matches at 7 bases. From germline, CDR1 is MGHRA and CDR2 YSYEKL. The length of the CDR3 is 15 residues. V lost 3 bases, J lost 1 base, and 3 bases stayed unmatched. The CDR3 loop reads CASSQGQLSGNTIYF. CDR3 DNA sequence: TGCGCCAGCAGCCAGGGACAGTTATCTGGAAACACCATATATTTT.

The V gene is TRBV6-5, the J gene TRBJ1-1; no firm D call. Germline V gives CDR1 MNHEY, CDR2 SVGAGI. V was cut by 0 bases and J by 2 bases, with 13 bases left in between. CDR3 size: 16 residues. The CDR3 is CASSYSRFGINTEAFF. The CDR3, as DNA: TGTGCCAGCAGTTACTCGCGGTTCGGAATAAACACTGAAGCTTTCTTT.

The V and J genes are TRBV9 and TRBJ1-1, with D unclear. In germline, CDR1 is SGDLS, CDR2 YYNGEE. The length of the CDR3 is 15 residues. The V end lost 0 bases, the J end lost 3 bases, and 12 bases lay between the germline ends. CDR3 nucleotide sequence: TGTGCCAGCAGCGTAGTTTCCCGCGGGGACACTGAAGCTTTCTTT. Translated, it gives CASSVVSRGDTEAFF.

CDR3 bases: TGTGCCAGCAGTCGCGGGCCTAACACCGGGGAGCTGTTTTTT. Its protein product is CASSRGPNTGELFF. This chain uses TRBV2 with TRBJ2-2; D is possibly TRBD2 (5 bases). Trimming cost V 5 bases and J 2 bases, with 9 bases left between them. The CDR3 length is 14 residues. Germline CDR1 is SNHLY and CDR2 is FYNNEI.

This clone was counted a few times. The CDR3 nucleotides are TGTGCCAGCAGTTCACGTAGGGGGCTCTTATACGAGCAGTACTTC. Translation: CASSSRRGLLYEQYF. The chain employs TRBV5-6 and TRBJ2-7, with 7 bases lining up with TRBD1. With V trimmed by 5 bases and J by 4 bases, 12 bases remained unmatched. Germline CDR1 is SGHDT and CDR2 is YYEEEE. The CDR3 covers 15 residues. The whole variable domain, remainder taken from reference TRBV5-6 and TRBJ2-7, is DAGVTQSPTHLIKTRGQQVTLRCSPKSGHDTVSWYQQALGQGPQFIFQYYEEEERQRGNFPDRFSGHQFPNYSSELNVNALLLGDSALYLCASSSRRGLLYEQYFGPGTRLTVT.

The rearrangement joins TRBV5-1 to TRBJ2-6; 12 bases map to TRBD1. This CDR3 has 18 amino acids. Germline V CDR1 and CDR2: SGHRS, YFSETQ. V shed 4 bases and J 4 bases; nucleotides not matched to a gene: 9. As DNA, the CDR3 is TGCGCCAGCAGCATCTCGGGACAGGGGGCGGGAGGGGCCAACGTCCTGACTTTC. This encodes CASSISGQGAGGANVLTF.

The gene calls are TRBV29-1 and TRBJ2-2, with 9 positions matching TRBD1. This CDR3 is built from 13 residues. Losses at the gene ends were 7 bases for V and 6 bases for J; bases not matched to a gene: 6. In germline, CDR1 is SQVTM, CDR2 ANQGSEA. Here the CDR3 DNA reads TGCAGCGCCTTACAGGGGGCCCCCGGGGAGCTGTTTTTT. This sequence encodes CSALQGAPGELFF.

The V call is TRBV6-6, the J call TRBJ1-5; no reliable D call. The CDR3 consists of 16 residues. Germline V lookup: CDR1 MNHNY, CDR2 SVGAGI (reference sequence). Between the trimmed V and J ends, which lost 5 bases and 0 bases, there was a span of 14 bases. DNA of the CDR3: TGTGCCAGCAGTCTCCGCGGTATAGATAGCAATCAGCCCCAGCATTTT. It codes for CASSLRGIDSNQPQHF.

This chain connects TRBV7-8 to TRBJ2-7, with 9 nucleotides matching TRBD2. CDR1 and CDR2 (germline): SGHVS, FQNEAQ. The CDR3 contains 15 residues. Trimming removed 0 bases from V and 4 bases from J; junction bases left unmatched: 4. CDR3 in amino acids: CASSLAGLASYEQYF. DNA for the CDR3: TGTGCCAGCAGCTTAGCCGGACTAGCGTCGTACGAGCAGTACTTC.

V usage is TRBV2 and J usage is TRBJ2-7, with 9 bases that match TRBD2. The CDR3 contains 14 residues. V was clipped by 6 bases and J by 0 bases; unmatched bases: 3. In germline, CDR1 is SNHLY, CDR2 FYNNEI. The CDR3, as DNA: TGTGCCAGCAGGACTAGCGGAAACTCCTACGAGCAGTACTTC. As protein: CASRTSGNSYEQYF.

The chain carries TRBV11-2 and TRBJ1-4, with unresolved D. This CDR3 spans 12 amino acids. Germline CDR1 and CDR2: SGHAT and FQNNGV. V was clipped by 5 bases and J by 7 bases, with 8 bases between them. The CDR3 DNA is TGTGCCAGCAGCATGACGGGTGAAAAACTGTTTTTT. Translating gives CASSMTGEKLFF.

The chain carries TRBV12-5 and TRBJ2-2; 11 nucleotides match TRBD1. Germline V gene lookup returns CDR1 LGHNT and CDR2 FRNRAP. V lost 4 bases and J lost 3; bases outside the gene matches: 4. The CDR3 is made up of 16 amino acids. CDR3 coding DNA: TGTGCTAGTGGTTGGGACAGGGGGTTTTACACCGGGGAGCTGTTTTTT. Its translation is CASGWDRGFYTGELFF.

CDR3 nucleotides: TGTGCCAGCTCACCCGCGGCCGACGGTATGAACACTGAAGCTTTCTTT. This translates into CASSPAADGMNTEAFF. V gene TRBV18 combines with J gene TRBJ1-1; D unresolved. Trimming pared 3 bases from V and 0 bases from J, leaving 14 bases between. CDR1 and CDR2 from the germline V gene are KGHSH and LQKENI. This CDR3 comprises 16 residues.

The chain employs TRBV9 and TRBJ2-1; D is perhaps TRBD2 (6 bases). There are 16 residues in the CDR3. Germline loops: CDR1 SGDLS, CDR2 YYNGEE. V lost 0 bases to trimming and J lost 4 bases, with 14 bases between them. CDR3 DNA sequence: TGTGCCAGCAGCGTAGGGGCCGGCGGGATATACAATGAGCAGTTCTTC. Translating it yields CASSVGAGGIYNEQFF. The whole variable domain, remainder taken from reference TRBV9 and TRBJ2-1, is DSGVTQTPKHLITATGQRVTLRCSPRSGDLSVYWYQQSLDQGLQFLIQYYNGEERAKGNILERFSAQQFPDLHSELNLSSLELGDSALYFCASSVGAGGIYNEQFFGPGTRLTVL.

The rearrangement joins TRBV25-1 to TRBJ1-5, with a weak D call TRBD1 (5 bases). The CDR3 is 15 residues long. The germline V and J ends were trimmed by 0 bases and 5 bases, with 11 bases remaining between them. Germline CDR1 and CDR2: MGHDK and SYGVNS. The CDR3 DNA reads TGTGCCAGCAGTGAATATGCAGGGATTCATCAGCCCCAGCATTTT. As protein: CASSEYAGIHQPQHF.

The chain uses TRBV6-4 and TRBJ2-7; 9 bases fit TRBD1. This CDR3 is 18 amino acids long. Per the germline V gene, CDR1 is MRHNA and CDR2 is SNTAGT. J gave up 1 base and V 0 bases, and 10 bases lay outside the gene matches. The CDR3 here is CASSDSRTGERGSYEQYF. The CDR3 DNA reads TGTGCCAGCAGTGACTCCAGGACAGGGGAGAGGGGGTCCTACGAGCAGTACTTC.

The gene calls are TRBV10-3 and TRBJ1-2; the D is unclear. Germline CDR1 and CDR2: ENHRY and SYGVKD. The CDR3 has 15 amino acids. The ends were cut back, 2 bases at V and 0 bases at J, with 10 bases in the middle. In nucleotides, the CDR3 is TGTGCCATCAGTGAGGCGGATCTGGCTAACTATGGCTACACCTTC. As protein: CAISEADLANYGYTF.

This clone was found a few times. The CDR3 loop reads CASSAGRNTEAFF. The CDR3 bases are TGCGCCAGCAGCGCCGGGAGGAACACTGAAGCTTTCTTT. V and J are TRBV5-1 and TRBJ1-1, with D unclear. The germline CDR1 and CDR2 sequences are SGHRS and YFSETQ. The V gene lost 4 bases and the J gene lost 1 base, with 8 bases spanning the gap. CDR3 size: 13 residues.